This T cell receptor (beta chain) was obtained from a study of T cell responses to AZD1222 COVID-19 vaccine. Notes on the study in general: Donors were mostly white British, more females; clonal diversity possibly underestimated.

In germline, CDR1 is SGHNT, CDR2 YYREEE (reference sequence). The V end was cut by 3 bases, the J end by 3 bases, with 15 bases between. The CDR3 covers 15 residues. Method: immunoSEQ multiplex PCR; TCRdb's copy keeps in-frame clones and lacks some. The table includes 95,000 to 150,000 clones, more than 80% detected once. Comment on this clone: What it binds is unknown.

The rearrangement joins TRBV5-4 to TRBJ1-2; tentatively, D is TRBD1 (5 bases). This TCR derives from an adult in good health. Sequenced material: peripheral blood, taken on day 0 of AZD1222 vaccination. CDR3 loop: CASSSGTPGDYGYTF. DNA for the CDR3: TGTGCCAGCAGCTCCGGGACCCCGGGGGACTATGGCTACACCTTC.